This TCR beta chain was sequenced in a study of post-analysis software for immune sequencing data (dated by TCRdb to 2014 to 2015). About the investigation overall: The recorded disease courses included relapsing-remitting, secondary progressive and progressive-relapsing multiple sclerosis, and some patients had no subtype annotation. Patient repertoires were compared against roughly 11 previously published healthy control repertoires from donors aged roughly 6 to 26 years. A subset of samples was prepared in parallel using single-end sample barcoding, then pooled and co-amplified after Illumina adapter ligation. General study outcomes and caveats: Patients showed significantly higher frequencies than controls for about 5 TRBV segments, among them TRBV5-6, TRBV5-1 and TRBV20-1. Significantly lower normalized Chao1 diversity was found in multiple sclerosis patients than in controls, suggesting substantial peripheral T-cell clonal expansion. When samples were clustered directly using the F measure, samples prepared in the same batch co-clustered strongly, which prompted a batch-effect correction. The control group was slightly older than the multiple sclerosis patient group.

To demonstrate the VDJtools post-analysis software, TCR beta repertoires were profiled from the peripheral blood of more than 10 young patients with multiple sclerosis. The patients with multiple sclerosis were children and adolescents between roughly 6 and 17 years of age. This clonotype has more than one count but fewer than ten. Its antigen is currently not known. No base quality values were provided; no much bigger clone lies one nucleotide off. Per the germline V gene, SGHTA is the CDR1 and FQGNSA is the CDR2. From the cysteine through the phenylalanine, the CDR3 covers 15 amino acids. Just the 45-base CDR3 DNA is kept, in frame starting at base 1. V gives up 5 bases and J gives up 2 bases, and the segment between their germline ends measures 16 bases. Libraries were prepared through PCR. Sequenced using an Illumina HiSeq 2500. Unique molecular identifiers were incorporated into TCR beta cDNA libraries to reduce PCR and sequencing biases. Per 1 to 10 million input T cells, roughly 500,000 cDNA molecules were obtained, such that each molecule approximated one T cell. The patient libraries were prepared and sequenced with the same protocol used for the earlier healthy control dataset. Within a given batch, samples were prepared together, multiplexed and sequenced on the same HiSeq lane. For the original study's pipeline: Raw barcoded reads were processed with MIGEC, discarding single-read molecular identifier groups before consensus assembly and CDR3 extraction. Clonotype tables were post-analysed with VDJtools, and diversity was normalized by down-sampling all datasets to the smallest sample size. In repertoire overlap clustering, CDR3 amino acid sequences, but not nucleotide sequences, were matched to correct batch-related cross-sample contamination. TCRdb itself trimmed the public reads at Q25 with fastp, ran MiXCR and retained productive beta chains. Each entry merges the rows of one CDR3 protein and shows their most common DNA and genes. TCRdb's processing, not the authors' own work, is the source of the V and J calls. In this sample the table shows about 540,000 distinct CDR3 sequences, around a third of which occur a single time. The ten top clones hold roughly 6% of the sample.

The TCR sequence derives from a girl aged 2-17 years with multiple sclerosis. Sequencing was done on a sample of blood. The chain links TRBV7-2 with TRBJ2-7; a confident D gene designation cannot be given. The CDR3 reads CASSPWTRTTYEQYF. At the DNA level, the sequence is TGTGCCAGCAGCCCCTGGACCAGAACGACCTACGAGCAGTACTTC.